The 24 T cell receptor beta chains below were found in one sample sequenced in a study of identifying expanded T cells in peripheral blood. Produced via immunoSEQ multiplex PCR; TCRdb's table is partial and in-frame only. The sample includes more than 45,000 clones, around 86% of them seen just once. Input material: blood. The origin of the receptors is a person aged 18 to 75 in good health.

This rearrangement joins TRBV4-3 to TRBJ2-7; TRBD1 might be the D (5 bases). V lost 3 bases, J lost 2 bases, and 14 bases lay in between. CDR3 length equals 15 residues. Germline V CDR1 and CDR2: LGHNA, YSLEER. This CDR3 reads CASSQDSTATYEQYF. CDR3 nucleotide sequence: TGCGCCAGCAGCCAGGATTCGACAGCAACCTACGAGCAGTACTTC.

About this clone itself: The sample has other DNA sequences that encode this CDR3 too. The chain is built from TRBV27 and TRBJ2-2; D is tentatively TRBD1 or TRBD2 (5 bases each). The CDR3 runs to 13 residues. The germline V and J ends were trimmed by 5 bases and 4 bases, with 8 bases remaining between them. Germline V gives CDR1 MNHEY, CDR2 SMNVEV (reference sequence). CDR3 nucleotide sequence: TGTGCCAGCAGTACTAGGGGCACCGGGGAGCTGTTTTTT. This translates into CASSTRGTGELFF.

CDR3 amino acids: CASSLAISSGQETQYF. The CDR3 coding sequence is TGTGCCAGCAGCTTAGCGATCTCTAGCGGTCAAGAGACCCAGTACTTC. The V call is TRBV7-2, the J call TRBJ2-5, with 7 nucleotides matching TRBD2. After removal of 0 bases from V and 2 bases from J, the junction contained 6 bases not matched to a gene. This CDR3 is 16 amino acids long. The germline V gene encodes CDR1 SGHTA and CDR2 FQGNSA.

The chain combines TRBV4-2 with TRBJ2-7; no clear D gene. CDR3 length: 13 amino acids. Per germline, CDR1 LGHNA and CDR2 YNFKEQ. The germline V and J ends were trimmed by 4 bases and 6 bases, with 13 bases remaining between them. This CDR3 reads CASSPRPNAEQYF. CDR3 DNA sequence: TGTGCCAGCAGCCCAAGGCCGAACGCCGAGCAGTACTTC.

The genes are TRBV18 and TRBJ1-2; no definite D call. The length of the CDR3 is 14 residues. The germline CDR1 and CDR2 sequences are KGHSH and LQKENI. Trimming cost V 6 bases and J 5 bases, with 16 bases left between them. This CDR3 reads CASSRTTTAYGYTF. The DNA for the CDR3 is TGTGCCAGCTCCCGTACCACCACGGCTTATGGCTACACCTTC.

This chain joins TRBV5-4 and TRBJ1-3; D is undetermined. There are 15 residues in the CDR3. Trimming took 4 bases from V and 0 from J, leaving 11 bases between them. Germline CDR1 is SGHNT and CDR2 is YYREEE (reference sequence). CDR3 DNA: TGTGCCAGCAGCCTCCCCGGTCCCTCTGGAAACACCATATATTTT. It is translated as CASSLPGPSGNTIYF.

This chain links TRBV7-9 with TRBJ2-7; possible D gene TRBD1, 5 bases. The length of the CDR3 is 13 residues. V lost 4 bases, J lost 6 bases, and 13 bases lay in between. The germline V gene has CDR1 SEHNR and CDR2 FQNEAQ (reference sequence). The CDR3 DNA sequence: TGTGCCAGCAGCTCCCTAGGGGTGGGCGAGCAGTACGTC. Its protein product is CASSSLGVGEQYV.

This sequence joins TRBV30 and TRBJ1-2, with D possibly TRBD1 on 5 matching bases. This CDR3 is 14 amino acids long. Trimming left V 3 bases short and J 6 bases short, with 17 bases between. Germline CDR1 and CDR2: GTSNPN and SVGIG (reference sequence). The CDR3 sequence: CAWRQGLWGDGYTF. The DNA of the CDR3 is TGTGCCTGGAGACAAGGACTCTGGGGGGATGGCTACACCTTC.

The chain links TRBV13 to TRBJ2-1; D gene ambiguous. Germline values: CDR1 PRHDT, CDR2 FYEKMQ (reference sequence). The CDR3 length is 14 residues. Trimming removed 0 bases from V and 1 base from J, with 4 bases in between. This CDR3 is CASSLGGSYNEQFF. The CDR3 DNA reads TGTGCCAGCAGCTTAGGCGGTTCCTACAATGAGCAGTTCTTC.

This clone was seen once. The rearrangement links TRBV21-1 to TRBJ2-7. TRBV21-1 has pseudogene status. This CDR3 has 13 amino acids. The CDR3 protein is CASSNGALSEQYF. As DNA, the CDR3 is TGTGCCAGCAGCAACGGGGCGCTGAGCGAGCAGTACTTC.

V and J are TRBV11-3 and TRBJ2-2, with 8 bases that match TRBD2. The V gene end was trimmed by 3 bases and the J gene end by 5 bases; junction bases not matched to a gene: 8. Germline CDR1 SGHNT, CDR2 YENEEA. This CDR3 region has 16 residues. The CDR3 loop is CASSLILAGATGELFF. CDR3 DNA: TGTGCCAGCAGCTTGATCCTAGCGGGTGCGACCGGGGAGCTGTTTTTT.

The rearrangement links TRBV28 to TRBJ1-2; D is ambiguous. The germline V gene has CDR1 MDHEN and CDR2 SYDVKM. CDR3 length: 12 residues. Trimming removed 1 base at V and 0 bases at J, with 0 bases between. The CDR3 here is CASSLSNYGYTF. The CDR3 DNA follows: TGTGCCAGCAGTTTATCTAACTATGGCTACACCTTC.

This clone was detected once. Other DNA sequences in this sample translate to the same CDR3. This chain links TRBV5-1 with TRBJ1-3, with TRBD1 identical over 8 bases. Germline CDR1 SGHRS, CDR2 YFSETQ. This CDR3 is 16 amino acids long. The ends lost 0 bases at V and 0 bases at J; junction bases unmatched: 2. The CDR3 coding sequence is TGCGCCAGCAGCTTGGCCGGGACAGGCTCTGGAAACACCATATATTTT. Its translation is CASSLAGTGSGNTIYF.

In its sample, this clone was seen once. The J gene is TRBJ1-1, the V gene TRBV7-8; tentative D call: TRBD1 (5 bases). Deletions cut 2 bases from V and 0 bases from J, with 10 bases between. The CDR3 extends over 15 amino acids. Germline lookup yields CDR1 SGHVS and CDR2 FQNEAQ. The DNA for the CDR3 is TGTGCCAGCAGCTTACCAACAGGAATGAACACTGAAGCTTTCTTT. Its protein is CASSLPTGMNTEAFF.

For the CDR3, the DNA is TGTGCCAGCAGTTTACTCGGACAGGGCGAGCAGTACTTC. This encodes CASSLLGQGEQYF. This chain connects TRBV28 to TRBJ2-7, with TRBD1 matching over 8 bases. The CDR3 runs to 13 residues. CDR1 and CDR2 (germline): MDHEN, SYDVKM. V was pared by 2 bases and J by 6 bases, with 3 bases of the junction left unmatched.

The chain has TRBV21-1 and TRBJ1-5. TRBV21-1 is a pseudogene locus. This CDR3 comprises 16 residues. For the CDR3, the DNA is TGTGCCAGTTCCTATGAGGGGGGTCATAGCAATCAGCCCCAGCATTTT. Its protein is CASSYEGGHSNQPQHF.

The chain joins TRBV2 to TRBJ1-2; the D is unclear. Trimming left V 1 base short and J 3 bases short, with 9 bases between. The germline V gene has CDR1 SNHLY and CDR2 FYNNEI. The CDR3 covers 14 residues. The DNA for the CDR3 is TGTGCCAGCAGTGAAGGAGGAGGGTACTATGGCTACACCTTC. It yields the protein CASSEGGGYYGYTF.

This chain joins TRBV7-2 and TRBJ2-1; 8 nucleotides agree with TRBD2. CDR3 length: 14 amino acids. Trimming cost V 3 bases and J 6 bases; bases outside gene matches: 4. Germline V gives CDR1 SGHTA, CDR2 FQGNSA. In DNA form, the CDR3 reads TGTGCCAGCAGCTTCAGCGGGAGTACCAATGAGCAGTTCTTC. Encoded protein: CASSFSGSTNEQFF.

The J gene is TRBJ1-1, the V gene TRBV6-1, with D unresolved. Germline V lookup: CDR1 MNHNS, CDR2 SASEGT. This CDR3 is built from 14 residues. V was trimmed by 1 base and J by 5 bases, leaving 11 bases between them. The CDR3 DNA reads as TGTGCCAGCAGTGAAGGGGAAGTGTGGACTGAAGCTTTCTTT. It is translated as CASSEGEVWTEAFF.

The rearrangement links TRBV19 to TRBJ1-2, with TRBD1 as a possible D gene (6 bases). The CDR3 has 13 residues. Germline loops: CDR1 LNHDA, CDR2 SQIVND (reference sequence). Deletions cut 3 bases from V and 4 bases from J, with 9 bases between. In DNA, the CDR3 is TGTGCCAGTAGTATTCAGGGGACCTATGGCTACACCTTC. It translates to CASSIQGTYGYTF.

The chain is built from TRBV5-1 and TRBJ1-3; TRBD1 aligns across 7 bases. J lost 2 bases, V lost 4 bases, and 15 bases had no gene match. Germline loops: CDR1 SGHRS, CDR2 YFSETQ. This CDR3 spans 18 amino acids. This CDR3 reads CASSGGTVSGSPGNTIYF. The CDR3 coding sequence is TGCGCCAGCAGCGGGGGGACAGTTTCTGGTTCCCCTGGAAACACCATATATTTT.

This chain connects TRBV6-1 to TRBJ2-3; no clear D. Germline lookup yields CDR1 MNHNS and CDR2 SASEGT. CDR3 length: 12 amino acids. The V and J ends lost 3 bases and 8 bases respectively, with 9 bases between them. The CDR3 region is CASSDLSATQYF. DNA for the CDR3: TGTGCCAGCAGTGACCTCTCGGCTACGCAGTATTTT.

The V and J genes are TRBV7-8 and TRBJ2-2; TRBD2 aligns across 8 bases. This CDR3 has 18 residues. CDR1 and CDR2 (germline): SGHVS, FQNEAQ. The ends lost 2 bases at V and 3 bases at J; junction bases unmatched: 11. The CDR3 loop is CASSLQPPGLGYTGELFF. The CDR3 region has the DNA TGTGCCAGCAGCTTACAGCCTCCGGGACTAGGATACACCGGGGAGCTGTTTTTT.

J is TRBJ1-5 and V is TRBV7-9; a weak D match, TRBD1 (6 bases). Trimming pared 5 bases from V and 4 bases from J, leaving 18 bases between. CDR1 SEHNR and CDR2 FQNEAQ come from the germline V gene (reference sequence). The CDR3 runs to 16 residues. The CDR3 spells CASSPRGAGANQPQHF. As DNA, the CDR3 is TGTGCCAGCAGCCCAAGGGGGGCTGGGGCGAATCAGCCCCAGCATTTT.